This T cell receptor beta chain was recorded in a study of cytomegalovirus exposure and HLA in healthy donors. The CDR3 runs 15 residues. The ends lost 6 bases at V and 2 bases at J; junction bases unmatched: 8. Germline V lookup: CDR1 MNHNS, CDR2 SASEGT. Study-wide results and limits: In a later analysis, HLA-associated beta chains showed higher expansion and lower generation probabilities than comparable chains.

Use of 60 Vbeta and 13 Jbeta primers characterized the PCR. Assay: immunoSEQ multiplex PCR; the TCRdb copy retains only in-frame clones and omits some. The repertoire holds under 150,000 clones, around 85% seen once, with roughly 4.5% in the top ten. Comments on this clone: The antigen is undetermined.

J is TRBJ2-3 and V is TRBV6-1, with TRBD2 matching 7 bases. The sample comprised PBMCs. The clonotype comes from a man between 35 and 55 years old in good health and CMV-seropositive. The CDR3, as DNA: TGTGCCAGCAGAGTGTTGGGGAGGGTCACAGATACGCAGTATTTT. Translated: CASRVLGRVTDTQYF.